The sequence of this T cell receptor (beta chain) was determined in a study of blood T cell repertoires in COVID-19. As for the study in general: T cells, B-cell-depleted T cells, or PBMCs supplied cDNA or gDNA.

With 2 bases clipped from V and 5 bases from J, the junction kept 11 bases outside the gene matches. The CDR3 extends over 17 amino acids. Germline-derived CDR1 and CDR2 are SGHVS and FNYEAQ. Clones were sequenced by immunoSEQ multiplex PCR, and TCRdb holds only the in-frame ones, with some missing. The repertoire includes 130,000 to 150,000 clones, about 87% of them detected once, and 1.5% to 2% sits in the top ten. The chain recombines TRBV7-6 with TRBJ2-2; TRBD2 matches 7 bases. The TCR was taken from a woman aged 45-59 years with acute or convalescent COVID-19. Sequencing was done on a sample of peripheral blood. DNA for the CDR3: TGTGCCAGCAGCTTAAATGTTGCGGGAGCGCGAACCGGGGAGCTGTTTTTT. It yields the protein CASSLNVAGARTGELFF.